These 8 T cell receptor beta chains came from one sample sequenced in a study of blood T cell repertoires in COVID-19. Profiled with immunoSEQ multiplex PCR; TCRdb holds only in-frame clones, not every one. The sample holds more than 200,000 clones; 80% to 90% are singletons and the top ten take 7% to 10%. Sequenced: peripheral blood. These receptors all stem from a woman between 50 and 59 years old with acute or convalescent COVID-19.

This clone occurred a few times. The rearrangement joins TRBV7-2 to TRBJ2-3; D is unclear. CDR1 is SGHTA, CDR2 FQGNSA, per germline. Trimming took 2 bases from V and 4 from J, leaving 10 bases between them. The CDR3 covers 14 residues. CDR3 DNA sequence: TGTGCCAGCAGCTTAAGCCTAGTTGCAGATACGCAGTATTTT. This codes for CASSLSLVADTQYF.

The chain uses TRBV12-5 and TRBJ1-5; no reliable D call. Germline V gene lookup returns CDR1 LGHNT and CDR2 FRNRAP. This CDR3 is built from 13 residues. The V and J ends lost 4 bases and 5 bases respectively, with 9 bases between them. CDR3 amino acids: CASGSLTDQPQHF. The CDR3 region has the DNA TGTGCTAGTGGTTCCTTAACTGATCAGCCCCAGCATTTT. Combining the CDR3 with reference TRBV12-5 and TRBJ1-5 gives the whole variable domain DARVTQTPRHKVTEMGQEVTMRCQPILGHNTVFWYRQTMMQGLELLAYFRNRAPLDDSGMPKDRFSAEMPDATLATLKIQPSEPRDSAVYFCASGSLTDQPQHFGDGTRLSIL.

The gene calls are TRBV3-1 (or the pseudogene TRBV3-2) and TRBJ1-4; D gene uncertain. Germline V CDR1 and CDR2: LGHDT, YNNKEL (reference sequence). The V and J ends lost 0 bases and 4 bases respectively, with 15 bases between them. This CDR3 comprises 17 residues. The DNA for the CDR3 is TGTGCCAGCAGCCAAGATTTGCCTAGCGGAAATAATGAAAAACTGTTTTTT. Protein: CASSQDLPSGNNEKLFF.

J is TRBJ2-3 and V is TRBV27, with a tentative D call TRBD1 (7 bases). The CDR3 sequence is 15 residues long. The V end was cut by 5 bases, the J end by 5 bases, with 17 bases between. The germline gives CDR1 MNHEY, CDR2 SMNVEV (reference sequence). The CDR3 DNA sequence: TGTGCCAGCAGTCCCCGGAGGGGGCAGGAAGATACGCAGTATTTT. Residues: CASSPRRGQEDTQYF.

This sequence joins TRBV29-1 and TRBJ2-7; 14 bases line up with TRBD2. J was trimmed by 4 bases and V by 6 bases; bases with no gene match: 2. Germline V gene data show CDR1 as SQVTM and CDR2 as ANQGSEA. The CDR3 totals 13 residues. CDR3 DNA: TGCAGCGTGCGACTAGCGGGAGGGTACGAGCAGTACTTC. This translates into CSVRLAGGYEQYF.

The chain has TRBV4-1 and TRBJ2-7, with D hard to call. V lost 0 bases, J lost 0 bases, and 9 bases lay in between. The CDR3 spans 15 residues. Germline CDR1 MGHRA, CDR2 YSYEKL. CDR3 bases: TGCGCCAGCAGCCAAGACAATCGGGTCTCCTACGAGCAGTACTTC. Its protein product is CASSQDNRVSYEQYF.

This chain uses TRBV29-1 with TRBJ2-3; tentatively, D is TRBD1 (6 bases). Trimming took off 7 bases at V and 5 bases at J, with 10 bases between the two ends. Germline V lookup: CDR1 SQVTM, CDR2 ANQGSEA. This CDR3 has 11 amino acids. The CDR3 is CSGQGGDTQYF. In nucleotides, the CDR3 is TGCAGCGGGCAAGGGGGAGATACGCAGTATTTT.

Of note for this clone: This CDR3 is also generated by other DNA sequences in the sample. The rearrangement links TRBV3-1 (or the pseudogene TRBV3-2) to TRBJ2-5, with D perhaps matching TRBD1 (6 bases). In germline, CDR1 is LGHDT, CDR2 YNNKEL (reference sequence). The CDR3 is 13 amino acids. Trimming removed 3 bases at V and 1 base at J, with 6 bases between. CDR3 nucleotide sequence: TGTGCCAGCAGCCACAGGGGCCAAGAGACCCAGTACTTC. As protein: CASSHRGQETQYF.